This TCR beta chain was recovered during a study of chemoradiotherapy in HPV16-positive cancers. With regard to this clone: Its antigen remains unidentified.

The CDR3 totals 16 residues. The V gene's germline CDR1 is SGHDN and CDR2 FVKESK. Study results and limitations: Non-HPV-specific T cells did not expand in tumors during treatment, whereas candidate HPV-specific clones and E7-related motifs did.

Profiling relied on immunoSEQ multiplex PCR, and the TCRdb table lists in-frame clones only, not all of them. The data show 12,000 to 15,000 clones, with roughly 93% seen just once and roughly 2.5% held by the top ten. The chain recombines TRBV14 with TRBJ2-5; unclear D gene. The J call may not be correct, given that the DNA end is closer to TRBJ2-7. This TCR came from a human donor with HPV-associated anogenital cancer. The sequenced sample was blood, obtained from a patient who underwent chemoradiotherapy. The CDR3 coding sequence is TGTGCCAGCAGCCAAGAAAGAATACTCCGGCCGGTCGAGCAGTACTTC. Amino acid sequence: CASSQERILRPVEQYF.